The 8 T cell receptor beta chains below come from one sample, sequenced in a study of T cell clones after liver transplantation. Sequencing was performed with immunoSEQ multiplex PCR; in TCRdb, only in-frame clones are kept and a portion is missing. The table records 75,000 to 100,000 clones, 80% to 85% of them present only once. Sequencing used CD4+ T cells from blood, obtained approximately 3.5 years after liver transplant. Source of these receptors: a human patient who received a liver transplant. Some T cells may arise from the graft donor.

This CDR3 reads CSVEKGRANYGYTF. The CDR3 nucleotides read TGCAGCGTTGAAAAGGGCAGGGCGAACTATGGCTACACCTTC. V usage is TRBV29-1 and J usage is TRBJ1-2; TRBD1 might be the D (5 bases). The CDR3 has 14 amino acids. Between the trimmed V and J ends, which lost 2 bases and 2 bases, there was a span of 12 bases. Germline V gene lookup returns CDR1 SQVTM and CDR2 ANQGSEA.

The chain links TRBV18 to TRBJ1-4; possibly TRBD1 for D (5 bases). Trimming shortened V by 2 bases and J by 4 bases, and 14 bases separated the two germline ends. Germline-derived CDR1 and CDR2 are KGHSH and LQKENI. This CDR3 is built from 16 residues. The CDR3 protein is CASSPAAGWGNEKLFF. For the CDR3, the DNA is TGTGCCAGCTCACCAGCAGCAGGGTGGGGTAATGAAAAACTGTTTTTT.

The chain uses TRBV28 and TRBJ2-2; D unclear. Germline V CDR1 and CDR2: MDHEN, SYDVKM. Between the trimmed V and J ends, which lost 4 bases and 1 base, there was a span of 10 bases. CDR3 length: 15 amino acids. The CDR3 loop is CASSSRGWNTGELFF. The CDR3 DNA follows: TGTGCCAGCAGTTCTCGTGGGTGGAACACCGGGGAGCTGTTTTTT.

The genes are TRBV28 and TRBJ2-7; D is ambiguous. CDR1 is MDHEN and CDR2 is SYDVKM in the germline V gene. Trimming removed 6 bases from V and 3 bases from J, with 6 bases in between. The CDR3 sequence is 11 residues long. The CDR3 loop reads CASSSLYEQYF. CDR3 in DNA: TGTGCCAGCAGCTCCCTCTACGAGCAGTACTTC. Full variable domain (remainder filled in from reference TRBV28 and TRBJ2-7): DVKVTQSSRYLVKRTGEKVFLECVQDMDHENMFWYRQDPGLGLRLIYFSYDVKMKEKGDIPEGYSVSREKKERFSLILESASTNQTSMYLCASSSLYEQYFGPGTRLTVT.

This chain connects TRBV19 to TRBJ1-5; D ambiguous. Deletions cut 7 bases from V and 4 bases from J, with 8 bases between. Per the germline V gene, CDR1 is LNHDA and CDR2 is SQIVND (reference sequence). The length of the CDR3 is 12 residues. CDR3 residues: CASTARNQPQHF. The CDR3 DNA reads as TGTGCCAGTACGGCAAGAAATCAGCCCCAGCATTTT.

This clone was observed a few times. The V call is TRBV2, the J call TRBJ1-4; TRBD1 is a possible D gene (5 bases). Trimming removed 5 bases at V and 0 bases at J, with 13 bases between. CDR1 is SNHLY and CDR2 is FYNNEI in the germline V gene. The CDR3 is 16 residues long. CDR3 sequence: CASSRQMNPTNEKLFF. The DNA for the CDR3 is TGTGCCAGCAGTAGACAGATGAACCCAACTAATGAAAAACTGTTTTTT.

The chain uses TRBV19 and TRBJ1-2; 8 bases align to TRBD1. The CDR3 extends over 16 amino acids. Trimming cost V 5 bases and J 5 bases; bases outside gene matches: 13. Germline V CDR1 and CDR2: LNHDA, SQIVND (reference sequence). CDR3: CASSPGRDRRGYGYTF. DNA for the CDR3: TGTGCCAGTAGTCCCGGGAGGGACAGGAGAGGATATGGCTACACCTTC.

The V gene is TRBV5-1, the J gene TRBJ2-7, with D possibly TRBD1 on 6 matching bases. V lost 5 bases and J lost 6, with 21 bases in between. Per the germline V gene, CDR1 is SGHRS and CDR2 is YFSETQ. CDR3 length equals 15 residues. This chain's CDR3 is CASRPEPLTGSEQYF. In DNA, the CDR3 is TGCGCCAGCAGGCCCGAACCCTTGACAGGTTCCGAGCAGTACTTC.